One sample yielded the 24 T cell receptor beta chains listed below, sequenced in a study of cytomegalovirus exposure and HLA in healthy donors. Vbeta (60) and Jbeta (13) primers were used in the PCR. Profiled with immunoSEQ multiplex PCR; TCRdb holds only in-frame clones, not every one. The table includes roughly 78,000 clones, around 58% detected once. Sequenced material: PBMCs. These receptor sequences come from a man aged 25 to 40 in good health and CMV-seropositive.

This sequence joins TRBV30 and TRBJ2-7; D gene uncertain. The CDR3 covers 11 residues. Germline assignment: CDR1 GTSNPN and CDR2 SVGIG (reference sequence). Trimming left V 2 bases short and J 1 base short, with 3 bases between. The CDR3 bases are TGTGCCTGGAGTTCGTCCTACGAGCAGTACTTC. Translated: CAWSSSYEQYF.

This clone turned up a few times. The chain has TRBV25-1 and TRBJ1-1; a weak D match, TRBD1 (5 bases). The germline gives CDR1 MGHDK, CDR2 SYGVNS. The CDR3 consists of 15 residues. Trimming cost V 4 bases and J 5 bases, with 17 bases left between them. CDR3: CASSGGAGVGTEAFF. DNA of the CDR3: TGTGCCAGCAGTGGCGGAGCGGGGGTTGGTACTGAAGCTTTCTTT. The variable domain in full, completed from reference TRBV25-1 and TRBJ1-1, reads EADIYQTPRYLVIGTGKKITLECSQTMGHDKMYWYQQDPGMELHLIHYSYGVNSTEKGDLSSESTVSRIRTEHFPLTLESARPSHTSQYLCASSGGAGVGTEAFFGQGTRLTVV.

The chain recombines TRBV10-3 with TRBJ1-2; 8 nucleotides line up with TRBD1. Germline CDR1 ENHRY, CDR2 SYGVKD. With V trimmed by 0 bases and J by 7 bases, 10 bases remained unmatched. The CDR3 consists of 16 residues. CDR3 protein: CAISESKDRVRSGYTF. CDR3 nucleotides: TGTGCCATCAGTGAGTCGAAGGACAGGGTAAGGTCTGGCTACACCTTC.

The chain recombines TRBV25-1 with TRBJ2-7; TRBD1 matches 8 bases. Per germline, CDR1 MGHDK and CDR2 SYGVNS. This CDR3 has 13 residues. With V trimmed by 6 bases and J by 2 bases, 3 bases remained unmatched. CDR3 sequence reads: CASSKQGAYEQYF. DNA of the CDR3: TGTGCCAGCAGCAAACAGGGGGCCTACGAGCAGTACTTC.

This clone was seen a handful of times. The chain carries TRBV9 and TRBJ2-5; D possibly corresponds to TRBD2 (5 bases). V was shortened by 0 bases and J by 2 bases, with 8 bases between the two germline ends. Germline CDR1 reads SGDLS; CDR2 reads YYNGEE. The CDR3 consists of 14 residues. The CDR3 loop is CASSVALAQETQYF. In nucleotides, the CDR3 is TGTGCCAGCAGCGTAGCCCTAGCACAAGAGACCCAGTACTTC.

This chain joins TRBV6-1 and TRBJ2-3, with a tentative D call TRBD2 (7 bases). The CDR3 has 17 residues. The germline gives CDR1 MNHNS, CDR2 SASEGT. Trimming cost V 0 bases and J 2 bases, with 15 bases left between them. CDR3 sequence reads: CASSEALGGAFTDTQYF. The CDR3, as DNA: TGTGCCAGCAGTGAAGCGCTTGGGGGGGCTTTCACAGATACGCAGTATTTT.

This clone was detected only a few times. The CDR3 here is CASSLTTSGPYEQYF. In DNA, the CDR3 is TGTGCCAGCAGCTTGACGACTAGCGGACCCTACGAGCAGTACTTC. The chain couples TRBV7-2 to TRBJ2-7, with TRBD2 matching 9 bases. Germline-derived CDR1 and CDR2 are SGHTA and FQGNSA. V lost 3 bases, J lost 2 bases, and 5 bases stayed unmatched. The CDR3 is 15 residues long.

The chain combines TRBV9 with TRBJ2-7; D call uncertain. Trimming took off 3 bases at V and 2 bases at J, with 12 bases between the two ends. The V gene's germline CDR1 is SGDLS and CDR2 YYNGEE. The CDR3 is made up of 14 amino acids. CDR3: CASSALDNPYEQYF. CDR3 bases: TGTGCCAGCAGCGCCCTAGATAATCCCTACGAGCAGTACTTC.

The rearrangement links TRBV10-3 to TRBJ2-2, with TRBD2 matching over 10 bases. CDR3 size: 16 residues. The germline CDR1 and CDR2 sequences are ENHRY and SYGVKD. V gave up 5 bases and J gave up 6 bases; unmatched junction bases: 9. The CDR3 nucleotides read TGTGCCATCAGTTTTCTAGCGGGAGACTCTTCCGGGGAGCTGTTTTTT. Protein sequence: CAISFLAGDSSGELFF.

Worth noting for this clone: The sample holds other DNA sequences that translate to the same CDR3. This rearrangement joins TRBV30 to TRBJ1-1; D remains ambiguous. CDR1 and CDR2 from the germline V gene are GTSNPN and SVGIG (reference sequence). Trimming removed 4 bases at V and 3 bases at J, with 9 bases between. CDR3 size: 12 residues. This CDR3 reads CAWIGGYTEAFF. In nucleotides, the CDR3 is TGTGCCTGGATAGGCGGGTACACTGAAGCTTTCTTT.

This chain joins TRBV5-1 and TRBJ1-1, with TRBD1 matching over 7 bases. Germline CDR1 reads SGHRS; CDR2 reads YFSETQ. The CDR3 extends over 13 amino acids. Unmatched junction bases numbered 3, after V lost 4 bases and J lost 3 bases. The CDR3 DNA is TGCGCCAGCAGCGGGGGACAGCACACTGAAGCTTTCTTT. Its protein is CASSGGQHTEAFF.

The genes are TRBV30 and TRBJ2-7; no firm D call. The V gene's germline CDR1 is GTSNPN and CDR2 SVGIG (reference sequence). Deletions cut 7 bases from V and 1 base from J, with 8 bases between. The CDR3 totals 11 residues. The CDR3: CAFRFSYEQYF. CDR3 DNA sequence: TGTGCCTTCAGGTTTTCCTACGAGCAGTACTTC.

The chain joins TRBV28 to TRBJ2-5; TRBD1 matches at 7 bases. CDR3 size: 15 residues. V lost 7 bases to trimming and J lost 2 bases; unmatched junction nucleotides: 10. Germline V gives CDR1 MDHEN, CDR2 SYDVKM. CDR3 region: CASNMGQLIQETQYF. CDR3 in DNA: TGTGCCAGCAATATGGGACAGCTTATTCAAGAGACCCAGTACTTC.

This sequence joins TRBV5-1 and TRBJ2-1; unclear D gene. The V and J ends lost 4 bases and 6 bases respectively, with 11 bases between them. The CDR3 totals 13 residues. The V gene's germline CDR1 is SGHRS and CDR2 YFSETQ. DNA of the CDR3: TGCGCCAGCAGCACCTCTCGCAGCAATGAGCAGTTCTTC. Protein sequence: CASSTSRSNEQFF.

The CDR3 region has the DNA TGTGCCAGCAGCGTCGGACAGCTAGATTTCAATGAGCAGTTCTTC. Translation gives CASSVGQLDFNEQFF. This sequence joins TRBV9 and TRBJ2-1, with D possibly matching TRBD1 (6 bases). Trimming pared 2 bases from V and 6 bases from J, leaving 15 bases between. The CDR3 is 15 residues long. Germline CDR1 is SGDLS and CDR2 is YYNGEE.

A few counts support this clone. The chain is built from TRBV11-3 and TRBJ2-2; 9 bases align to TRBD2. The germline V gene encodes CDR1 SGHNT and CDR2 YENEEA. V lost 6 bases and J lost 4; bases outside the gene matches: 9. The CDR3 is made up of 16 amino acids. The CDR3 nucleotides are TGTGCCAGCAGTCGTTTAGCGGGAGATGTCACCGGGGAGCTGTTTTTT. Translation: CASSRLAGDVTGELFF.

This sequence joins TRBV27 and TRBJ1-2; TRBD1 matches 7 bases. Germline assignment: CDR1 MNHEY and CDR2 SMNVEV (reference sequence). With 5 bases clipped from V and 5 bases from J, the junction kept 8 bases outside the gene matches. This CDR3 contains 14 residues. The DNA of the CDR3 is TGTGCCAGCAGTCTTTCGACAGGGAATTATGGCTACACCTTC. It codes for CASSLSTGNYGYTF.

The chain joins TRBV6-1 to TRBJ1-3; no clear D gene. The germline V gene encodes CDR1 MNHNS and CDR2 SASEGT. Trimming left V 4 bases short and J 4 bases short, with 8 bases between. CDR3 length: 13 amino acids. The chain's CDR3 is CASSVGLGNTIYF. The CDR3 nucleotides read TGTGCCAGCAGTGTGGGCCTGGGAAACACCATATATTTT.

This chain uses TRBV5-4 with TRBJ1-1; no definite D call. CDR1 and CDR2 from the germline V gene are SGHNT and YYREEE (reference sequence). The length of the CDR3 is 14 residues. Trimming pared 0 bases from V and 4 bases from J, leaving 10 bases between. CDR3 nucleotides: TGTGCCAGCAGCTTGGACGGGAGGAGCACTGAAGCTTTCTTT. Amino acids: CASSLDGRSTEAFF.

In the case of this clone: Germline is not matched at one junction end, which may reflect a read error. The genes are TRBV28 and TRBJ2-7; the D is unclear. This CDR3 is built from 8 residues. Germline V gene data show CDR1 as MDHEN and CDR2 as SYDVKM. CDR3 in DNA: TGTGCCGGCGAGGCTCATAGCTTC. Translated, it gives CAGEAHSF.

The V gene is TRBV6-5, the J gene TRBJ2-5; 8 positions agree with TRBD1. Near its end, the DNA agrees better with TRBJ2-7, so the J call may be wrong. In germline, CDR1 is MNHEY, CDR2 SVGAGI. The CDR3 consists of 15 residues. The CDR3: CASSYRTGKPYEQYF. The CDR3, as DNA: TGTGCCAGCAGTTACAGGACAGGGAAACCCTACGAGCAGTACTTC.

This sequence joins TRBV11-3 and TRBJ1-4, with a possible D match to TRBD1 (5 bases). The CDR3 has 14 amino acids. In germline, CDR1 is SGHNT, CDR2 YENEEA. V was pared by 6 bases and J by 0 bases, with 8 bases between. The CDR3 loop reads CASRQGSTNEKLFF. The DNA for the CDR3 is TGTGCCAGCAGGCAGGGTTCAACTAATGAAAAACTGTTTTTT.

The chain carries TRBV5-6 and TRBJ2-3; D is unresolved. CDR1 and CDR2 from the germline V gene are SGHDT and YYEEEE. Trimming removed 0 bases at V and 1 base at J, with 15 bases between. This CDR3 spans 17 amino acids. The CDR3 loop is CASSLGKKSGRTDTQYF. The CDR3 DNA sequence: TGTGCCAGCAGCTTGGGCAAGAAATCAGGTCGCACAGATACGCAGTATTTT.

V is TRBV5-1 and J is TRBJ2-7; TRBD1 matches 9 bases. Germline lookup yields CDR1 SGHRS and CDR2 YFSETQ. Losses at the gene ends were 5 bases for V and 1 base for J; bases not matched to a gene: 4. The CDR3 runs to 14 residues. The CDR3 nucleotides are TGCGCCAGCAGTAATGACAGGGGGTCCTACGAGCAGTACTTC. It translates to CASSNDRGSYEQYF.